These 20 T cell receptor beta chains were sequenced from one sample in a study of T cell responses to AZD1222 COVID-19 vaccine. Profiled with immunoSEQ multiplex PCR; TCRdb holds only in-frame clones, not every one. Of around 200,000 clones in the sample, 85% to 95% were seen once. The material was peripheral blood, obtained 28 days after the second AZD1222 dose. These receptors came from an adult who received the AZD1222 COVID-19 vaccine.

The chain employs TRBV19 and TRBJ1-5, with TRBD1 as a possible D gene (5 bases). V lost 1 base to trimming and J lost 4 bases, with 8 bases between them. The germline V gene has CDR1 LNHDA and CDR2 SQIVND (reference sequence). The CDR3 runs to 14 residues. The CDR3 DNA is TGTGCCAGTAGTATAGGTCCAGGGAATCAGCCCCAGCATTTT. As protein: CASSIGPGNQPQHF.

The V gene is TRBV6-5, the J gene TRBJ2-7; 9 bases fit TRBD1. CDR3 length: 15 amino acids. Trimming removed 4 bases from V and 2 bases from J; junction bases left unmatched: 6. Germline V gene lookup returns CDR1 MNHEY and CDR2 SVGAGI. The CDR3 nucleotides are TGTGCCAGCAGTTTACCGGGACAGGGTCCCTACGAGCAGTACTTC. Translating it yields CASSLPGQGPYEQYF.

The chain links TRBV27 to TRBJ1-2; TRBD1 agrees at 7 bases. The CDR3 consists of 15 residues. Germline V gene lookup returns CDR1 MNHEY and CDR2 SMNVEV (reference sequence). V gave up 6 bases and J gave up 4 bases; unmatched junction bases: 11. The DNA for the CDR3 is TGTGCCAGCAGCCCCGTGGTCGACAGGGCCTATGGCTACACCTTC. Translating gives CASSPVVDRAYGYTF.

The table lists this clone with a count of one. The chain joins TRBV6-5 to TRBJ1-1; 7 nucleotides agree with TRBD1. CDR1 and CDR2 from the germline V gene are MNHEY and SVGAGI. The trim removed 5 bases at V and 9 bases at J, leaving 9 bases unmatched. CDR3 size: 13 residues. The CDR3 nucleotides are TGTGCCAGCAGTAGCACGGGACAGAGGAAAGCTTTCTTT. This sequence encodes CASSSTGQRKAFF.

The chain uses TRBV7-9 and TRBJ1-3; no clear D gene. Trimming removed 1 base at V and 0 bases at J, with 10 bases between. The V gene's germline CDR1 is SEHNR and CDR2 FQNEAQ (reference sequence). The CDR3 contains 16 residues. DNA of the CDR3: TGTGCCAGCAGCTTAGTTCAGGACCACTCTGGAAACACCATATATTTT. Translating gives CASSLVQDHSGNTIYF.

In DNA, the CDR3 is TGTGCCAGCAGTGACGCCGGGACTAGCGGACAAAATGAGCAGTTCTTC. Its protein product is CASSDAGTSGQNEQFF. The V call is TRBV6-4, the J call TRBJ2-1; TRBD2 matches at 11 bases. After removal of 2 bases from V and 7 bases from J, the junction contained 7 bases not matched to a gene. This CDR3 region has 16 residues. Germline loops: CDR1 MRHNA, CDR2 SNTAGT.

The chain joins TRBV9 to TRBJ2-2; maybe TRBD2 (5 bases). V lost 3 bases to trimming and J lost 7 bases, with 13 bases between them. This CDR3 spans 14 amino acids. Germline lookup yields CDR1 SGDLS and CDR2 YYNGEE. Here the CDR3 DNA reads TGTGCCAGCAGCGCGTGGTCGGCGGGCGGGGAGCTGTTTTTT. Amino acid sequence: CASSAWSAGGELFF.

The chain carries TRBV4-1 and TRBJ1-2, with D possibly being TRBD1 (5 bases). Germline CDR1 reads MGHRA; CDR2 reads YSYEKL. V was shortened by 4 bases and J by 8 bases, with 20 bases between the two germline ends. The CDR3 length is 15 residues. As DNA, the CDR3 is TGCGCCAGCAGCCTAACTGGGCCAGGGTCTAGCGGCTACACCTTC. Its protein is CASSLTGPGSSGYTF.

This chain joins TRBV29-1 and TRBJ1-1; TRBD1 agrees at 10 bases. Germline V gene lookup returns CDR1 SQVTM and CDR2 ANQGSEA. The CDR3 sequence is 17 residues long. The V gene end was trimmed by 0 bases and the J gene end by 1 base; junction bases not matched to a gene: 8. CDR3 loop: CSVEDSSDRGGNTEAFF. The CDR3 nucleotides are TGCAGCGTTGAAGATTCATCGGACAGGGGGGGGAACACTGAAGCTTTCTTT.

The chain uses TRBV10-3 and TRBJ2-7; TRBD2 matches at 10 bases. J gave up 5 bases and V 5 bases, and 9 bases lay outside the gene matches. CDR1 is ENHRY and CDR2 is SYGVKD in the germline V gene. This CDR3 comprises 15 residues. CDR3 loop: CAISLKREGSHEQYF. For the CDR3, the DNA is TGTGCCATCAGTCTTAAGCGGGAGGGATCCCACGAGCAGTACTTC.

The chain links TRBV14 to TRBJ1-3; the D gene is possibly TRBD1 (5 bases). The V and J ends lost 1 base and 3 bases respectively, with 7 bases between them. Germline V gene lookup returns CDR1 SGHDN and CDR2 FVKESK. This CDR3 spans 14 amino acids. In DNA, the CDR3 is TGTGCCAGCAGCCAAGTCAGGGATGGAAACACCATATATTTT. Translated, it gives CASSQVRDGNTIYF.

The chain couples TRBV6-5 to TRBJ2-4; D may match TRBD1 or TRBD2 (5 bases each). Germline V CDR1 and CDR2: MNHEY, SVGAGI. The CDR3 sequence is 14 residues long. Trimming removed 7 bases at V and 3 bases at J, with 13 bases between. The CDR3 here is CASKAGSFKNIQYF. The CDR3 nucleotides are TGTGCCAGCAAGGCAGGGAGCTTCAAAAACATTCAGTACTTC.

The V gene is TRBV18, the J gene TRBJ2-7; D not certain. CDR1 KGHSH and CDR2 LQKENI come from the germline V gene. The CDR3 consists of 13 residues. The V end lost 2 bases, the J end lost 2 bases, and 7 bases lay between the germline ends. Here the CDR3 DNA reads TGTGCCAGCTCACCAGGGGAAACCTACGAGCAGTACTTC. Translation: CASSPGETYEQYF.

This clone appeared once. V gene TRBV15 combines with J gene TRBJ2-7; D unclear. This CDR3 comprises 16 residues. With 3 bases removed from V and 3 bases from J, the gap between germline ends came to 18 bases. Germline assignment: CDR1 LNHNV and CDR2 YYDKDF (reference sequence). The CDR3 here is CATSSQPSLDLYEQYF. The CDR3 DNA reads TGTGCCACCAGCAGCCAGCCGTCGCTAGATCTCTACGAGCAGTACTTC. The whole variable domain, remainder taken from reference TRBV15 and TRBJ2-7, is DAMVIQNPRYQVTQFGKPVTLSCSQTLNHNVMYWYQQKSSQAPKLLFHYYDKDFNNEADTPDNFQSRRPNTSFCFLDIRSPGLGDTAMYLCATSSQPSLDLYEQYFGPGTRLTVT.

The chain is built from TRBV6-5 and TRBJ1-3; 10 bases map to TRBD1. This CDR3 comprises 15 residues. CDR1 and CDR2 from the germline V gene are MNHEY and SVGAGI. The ends lost 4 bases at V and 4 bases at J; junction bases unmatched: 4. The CDR3 DNA is TGTGCCAGCAGTTTGGGACAGGGGTCGGGAAACACCATATATTTT. As protein: CASSLGQGSGNTIYF.

The rearrangement uses TRBV15 and TRBJ1-4; D possibly corresponds to TRBD1 (5 bases). CDR1 is LNHNV, CDR2 YYDKDF, per germline (reference sequence). The ends were cut back, 2 bases at V and 1 base at J, with 14 bases in the middle. The CDR3 consists of 17 residues. The CDR3 here is CATSRQSIGGTNEKLFF. CDR3 nucleotide sequence: TGTGCCACCAGCAGACAAAGTATTGGGGGAACTAATGAAAAACTGTTTTTT. The full variable domain, its missing parts supplied by reference TRBV15 and TRBJ1-4, is DAMVIQNPRYQVTQFGKPVTLSCSQTLNHNVMYWYQQKSSQAPKLLFHYYDKDFNNEADTPDNFQSRRPNTSFCFLDIRSPGLGDTAMYLCATSRQSIGGTNEKLFFGSGTQLSVL.

The chain has TRBV6-5 and TRBJ2-7, with 8 bases lining up with TRBD1. CDR1 and CDR2 from the germline V gene are MNHEY and SVGAGI. CDR3 length: 14 amino acids. The V segment lost 2 bases and the J segment 5 bases; nucleotides outside the gene matches: 5. The chain's CDR3 is CASSYRTGYNEQYF. In DNA, the CDR3 is TGTGCCAGCAGTTACCGGACAGGGTATAACGAGCAGTACTTC.

V and J are TRBV6-5 and TRBJ1-3, with D possibly being TRBD1 (5 bases). This CDR3 is 16 amino acids long. Trimming took off 0 bases at V and 0 bases at J, with 9 bases between the two ends. The germline gives CDR1 MNHEY, CDR2 SVGAGI. The CDR3 DNA sequence: TGTGCCAGCAGTTACTCAGAGGGGATCTCTGGAAACACCATATATTTT. It specifies CASSYSEGISGNTIYF.

The chain employs TRBV5-1 and TRBJ2-5; D gene unclear. The V end was cut by 6 bases, the J end by 4 bases, with 16 bases between. This CDR3 is built from 14 residues. Germline V gives CDR1 SGHRS, CDR2 YFSETQ. The CDR3 nucleotides are TGCGCCAGCAACACGGTAGGTCTCGGAGAGACCCAGTACTTC. Translating gives CASNTVGLGETQYF.

This clone is a singleton in its sample. The V and J genes are TRBV13 and TRBJ2-1; 8 bases fit TRBD1. The germline V gene encodes CDR1 PRHDT and CDR2 FYEKMQ (reference sequence). The trim removed 3 bases at V and 14 bases at J, leaving 3 bases unmatched. The CDR3 consists of 11 residues. The CDR3 region has the DNA TGTGCCAGCAGCTTCGACAGGGGCGAGTTCTTC. It translates to CASSFDRGEFF.